What follows are 31 T cell receptor beta chains derived from one specimen sequenced in a study of chemoradiotherapy in HPV16-positive cancers (dated by TCRdb to between 2021 and 2024). Library creation used the immunoSEQ multiplex PCR assay. TCRdb mirrors the immuneACCESS table, restricted to in-frame sequences. Some clones are absent from its copies; in checked studies, under half trace to an unresolved V gene, and the reason for the others is unknown. Recorded for this sample are several thousand clones; 60% to 80% of them occurred a single time. The leading ten clones occupy more than 3.5% of the sample. The specimen was obtained from a patient who underwent chemoradiotherapy. These receptors all come from a human donor with HPV-associated anogenital cancer.

The V gene is TRBV28, the J gene TRBJ1-2; D is undetermined. CDR3 length equals 15 residues. The V and J ends lost 5 bases and 7 bases respectively, with 20 bases between them. CDR1 is MDHEN and CDR2 is SYDVKM in the germline V gene. The CDR3 is CASSGTGWEGFGYTF. The CDR3, as DNA: TGTGCCAGCAGTGGCACGGGTTGGGAAGGTTTTGGCTACACCTTC.

This rearrangement joins TRBV25-1 to TRBJ2-5; 9 positions match TRBD2. CDR3 size: 16 residues. Unmatched junction bases numbered 12, after V lost 6 bases and J lost 4 bases. Germline assignment: CDR1 MGHDK and CDR2 SYGVNS. CDR3 in amino acids: CASRGDSGSGRETQYF. CDR3 sequence (DNA): TGTGCCAGCAGGGGGGATAGCGGGAGCGGCCGAGAGACCCAGTACTTC.

The chain links TRBV19 to TRBJ1-2; 11 positions agree with TRBD1. CDR1 and CDR2 (germline): LNHDA, SQIVND (reference sequence). V lost 5 bases to trimming and J lost 4 bases; unmatched junction nucleotides: 6. CDR3 length equals 15 residues. Here the CDR3 reads CASSADRGRTYGYTF. The CDR3 nucleotides read TGTGCCAGTAGTGCGGACAGGGGGCGCACCTATGGCTACACCTTC.

The gene calls are TRBV7-2 and TRBJ2-7, with TRBD1 identical over 11 bases. Germline CDR1 reads SGHTA; CDR2 reads FQGNSA. The CDR3 has 15 residues. V shed 5 bases, J shed 7 bases, and the junction held 10 bases outside the gene matches. As DNA, the CDR3 is TGTGCCAGCAGCAGGGGACAGGGGGGCGGAAATGAGCAGTACTTC. Translation gives CASSRGQGGGNEQYF. Using reference TRBV7-2 and TRBJ2-7 for the parts outside the CDR3, the full variable domain is GAGVSQSPSNKVTEKGKDVELRCDPISGHTALYWYRQSLGQGLEFLIYFQGNSAPDKSGLPSDRFSAERTGGSVSTLTIQRTQQEDSAVYLCASSRGQGGGNEQYFGPGTRLTVT.

This rearrangement joins TRBV11-3 to TRBJ2-6, with D perhaps matching TRBD1 (6 bases). Germline values: CDR1 SGHNT, CDR2 YENEEA. V lost 5 bases and J lost 4, with 15 bases in between. The CDR3 loop spans 16 amino acids. The CDR3 region has the DNA TGTGCCAGCAGCCCGCTTGGGACAACAGGGGCCAACGTCCTGACTTTC. Its translation: CASSPLGTTGANVLTF.

The chain employs TRBV5-6 and TRBJ2-7, with D perhaps matching TRBD1 or TRBD2 (5 bases each). V was cut by 1 base and J by 4 bases, with 15 bases left in between. Germline V gene sequence: CDR1 SGHDT, CDR2 YYEEEE. This CDR3 is 15 amino acids long. The CDR3 is CASSLSRDPWYEQYF. The CDR3 region has the DNA TGTGCCAGCAGCTTGTCCCGGGACCCTTGGTACGAGCAGTACTTC. Drawing the rest from reference TRBV5-6 and TRBJ2-7, the complete variable domain is DAGVTQSPTHLIKTRGQQVTLRCSPKSGHDTVSWYQQALGQGPQFIFQYYEEEERQRGNFPDRFSGHQFPNYSSELNVNALLLGDSALYLCASSLSRDPWYEQYFGPGTRLTVT.

This chain joins TRBV19 and TRBJ2-3; TRBD2 might be the D (5 bases). Germline V gene data show CDR1 as LNHDA and CDR2 as SQIVND (reference sequence). The CDR3 has 14 amino acids. Trimming left V 8 bases short and J 1 base short, with 13 bases between. The CDR3 DNA reads as TGTGCCAGTGGTGTGAGGGTTGGCACAGATACGCAGTATTTT. This translates into CASGVRVGTDTQYF. The whole variable domain, filled in from reference TRBV19 and TRBJ2-3, reads DGGITQSPKYLFRKEGQNVTLSCEQNLNHDAMYWYRQDPGQGLRLIYYSQIVNDFQKGDIAEGYSVSREKKESFPLTVTSAQKNPTAFYLCASGVRVGTDTQYFGPGTRLTVL.

V is TRBV5-1 and J is TRBJ2-5; D perhaps matches TRBD1 (5 bases). Germline CDR1 reads SGHRS; CDR2 reads YFSETQ. The CDR3 contains 14 residues. The V gene lost 2 bases and the J gene lost 1 base, with 9 bases spanning the gap. CDR3 nucleotide sequence: TGCGCCAGCAGCTTAGAGACAGCCCAAGAGACCCAGTACTTC. Translated, it gives CASSLETAQETQYF.

V usage is TRBV7-3 and J usage is TRBJ2-1; D may be TRBD1 or TRBD2 (5 bases each). Germline V gives CDR1 SGHTA, CDR2 FQGTGA. The CDR3 loop spans 11 amino acids. Trimming shortened V by 8 bases and J by 16 bases, and 18 bases separated the two germline ends. CDR3 nucleotides: TGTGCCAGCGGAGACCGGGACCCCCAATTCTTC. It encodes CASGDRDPQFF.

CDR3: CASSLILNTEAFF. CDR3 nucleotide sequence: TGTGCCAGCAGCTTGATATTGAACACTGAAGCTTTCTTT. V and J are TRBV5-5 and TRBJ1-1; D is unclear. Between the trimmed V and J ends, which lost 1 base and 0 bases, there was a span of 4 bases. This CDR3 contains 13 residues. CDR1 SGHKS and CDR2 YYEKEE come from the germline V gene (reference sequence). Complete variable domain (other parts from reference TRBV5-5 and TRBJ1-1): DAGVTQSPTHLIKTRGQQVTLRCSPISGHKSVSWYQQVLGQGPQFIFQYYEKEERGRGNFPDRFSARQFPNYSSELNVNALLLGDSALYLCASSLILNTEAFFGQGTRLTVV.

This rearrangement joins TRBV28 to TRBJ1-2, with no clear D. Germline lookup yields CDR1 MDHEN and CDR2 SYDVKM. Between the trimmed V and J ends, which lost 6 bases and 2 bases, there was a span of 10 bases. This CDR3 has 13 amino acids. This CDR3 reads CASRIGLNYGYTF. CDR3 DNA: TGTGCCAGCAGAATCGGACTGAACTATGGCTACACCTTC.

The V call is TRBV4-1, the J call TRBJ2-7; TRBD2 matches 7 bases. The germline V gene has CDR1 MGHRA and CDR2 YSYEKL. The V gene end was trimmed by 1 base and the J gene end by 5 bases; junction bases not matched to a gene: 14. The CDR3 length is 17 residues. The CDR3 protein is CASSQGPLGRELNEQYF. As DNA, the CDR3 is TGCGCCAGCAGCCAAGGCCCTTTGGGGCGGGAGTTGAACGAGCAGTACTTC.

The CDR3 DNA follows: TGTGCCAGCGCCCGGTGGGCAAACAAAGAGACCCAGTACTTC. It codes for CASARWANKETQYF. The gene calls are TRBV7-3 and TRBJ2-5; D gene uncertain. Germline V gene lookup returns CDR1 SGHTA and CDR2 FQGTGA. This CDR3 has 14 amino acids. Trimming removed 8 bases from V and 3 bases from J, with 16 bases in between.

This sequence joins TRBV6-6 and TRBJ2-1, with D possibly TRBD1 on 6 matching bases. CDR1 MNHNY and CDR2 SVGAGI come from the germline V gene (reference sequence). The CDR3 has 14 residues. V was cut by 6 bases and J by 4 bases, with 13 bases left in between. Here the CDR3 reads CASSPIQGYNEQFF. CDR3 DNA: TGTGCCAGCAGCCCAATACAGGGATACAATGAGCAGTTCTTC.

The V call is TRBV5-6, the J call TRBJ2-5; TRBD2 matches at 7 bases. With 6 bases clipped from V and 5 bases from J, the junction kept 13 bases outside the gene matches. The CDR3 sequence is 15 residues long. Germline V gene lookup returns CDR1 SGHDT and CDR2 YYEEEE. The CDR3 spells CASTLGGVSTETQYF. DNA of the CDR3: TGTGCCAGCACTTTGGGAGGGGTTAGTACGGAGACCCAGTACTTC.

This clone was counted only a few times. The chain carries TRBV4-1 and TRBJ1-5; no clear D gene. The V and J ends lost 1 base and 0 bases respectively, with 7 bases between them. The CDR3 runs to 15 residues. Germline V gene sequence: CDR1 MGHRA, CDR2 YSYEKL. DNA for the CDR3: TGCGCCAGCAGCCAAGGGGAGTCTAGCAATCAGCCCCAGCATTTT. It encodes CASSQGESSNQPQHF.

This clone has only a few counts. V usage is TRBV19 and J usage is TRBJ1-5; D is ambiguous. V lost 8 bases and J lost 2, with 13 bases in between. CDR3 length equals 14 residues. CDR1 and CDR2 (germline): LNHDA, SQIVND (reference sequence). In nucleotides, the CDR3 is TGTGCCAGTCAAAGTGGTGGAGGCAATCAGCCCCAGCATTTT. It encodes CASQSGGGNQPQHF.

This chain connects TRBV28 to TRBJ2-5; 8 nucleotides agree with TRBD2. This CDR3 contains 19 residues. In germline, CDR1 is MDHEN, CDR2 SYDVKM. The V segment lost 5 bases and the J segment 7 bases; nucleotides outside the gene matches: 24. The CDR3 loop is CASSGAFRTSSLSMGTQYF. Written as DNA, the CDR3 is TGTGCCAGCAGTGGGGCCTTTAGGACTAGCAGTCTTTCCATGGGGACCCAGTACTTC.

The chain has TRBV11-3 and TRBJ2-4; D ambiguous. Germline assignment: CDR1 SGHNT and CDR2 YENEEA. CDR3 size: 11 residues. V lost 1 base and J 8 bases, leaving 3 bases between the germline ends. CDR3 DNA: TGTGCCAGCAGCTTAGTAGACATTCAGTACTTC. Amino acids: CASSLVDIQYF.

The chain employs TRBV28 and TRBJ1-2; no definite D call. Trimming removed 4 bases from V and 12 bases from J, with 12 bases in between. The CDR3 is made up of 11 amino acids. The V gene's germline CDR1 is MDHEN and CDR2 SYDVKM. The CDR3 loop reads CASSSHLAHTF. The DNA for the CDR3 is TGTGCCAGCAGTTCCCACTTAGCCCACACCTTC.

The V and J genes are TRBV9 and TRBJ2-1; TRBD2 matches at 13 bases. With 4 bases clipped from V and 5 bases from J, the junction kept 9 bases outside the gene matches. This CDR3 has 17 residues. Per the germline V gene, CDR1 is SGDLS and CDR2 is YYNGEE. In nucleotides, the CDR3 is TGTGCCAGCAGCCCTCGAGCCGGGACTAGCGGGGACAATGAGCAGTTCTTC. It translates to CASSPRAGTSGDNEQFF.

This clone was counted a single time. The V gene is TRBV5-5, the J gene TRBJ1-1; perhaps TRBD1 as D (6 bases). CDR1 is SGHKS, CDR2 YYEKEE, per germline (reference sequence). This CDR3 is 15 amino acids long. Trimming took 2 bases from V and 1 from J, leaving 12 bases between them. CDR3 loop: CASSFELQGNTEAFF. DNA for the CDR3: TGTGCCAGCAGCTTCGAGTTACAGGGGAACACTGAAGCTTTCTTT.

This clone appeared a few times. The chain is built from TRBV27 and TRBJ1-1; D is perhaps TRBD1 (6 bases). Germline assignment: CDR1 MNHEY and CDR2 SMNVEV (reference sequence). The length of the CDR3 is 13 residues. V was shortened by 6 bases and J by 8 bases, with 16 bases between the two germline ends. DNA of the CDR3: TGTGCCAGCAGGCCCTGGGCCAGGGGAGAAGCTTTCTTT. It is translated as CASRPWARGEAFF.

The rearrangement uses TRBV28 and TRBJ1-2; D unclear. CDR3 length: 13 amino acids. CDR1 and CDR2 from the germline V gene are MDHEN and SYDVKM. V lost 1 base, J lost 5 bases, and 8 bases lay in between. The CDR3 bases are TGTGCCAGCAGTTTATTGGCGCGGTATGGCTACACCTTC. Protein sequence: CASSLLARYGYTF.

This clone was detected only a few times. The chain employs TRBV7-9 and TRBJ2-3, with 10 bases fitting TRBD2. V shed 4 bases, J shed 5 bases, and the junction held 3 bases outside the gene matches. Germline V lookup: CDR1 SEHNR, CDR2 FQNEAQ (reference sequence). CDR3 length equals 14 residues. This chain's CDR3 is CASSSRLAGDTQYF. DNA of the CDR3: TGTGCCAGCAGCTCCCGACTAGCGGGAGATACGCAGTATTTT.

The chain joins TRBV7-9 to TRBJ1-4, with D possibly matching TRBD1 (6 bases). The CDR3 sequence is 15 residues long. V was cut by 3 bases and J by 1 base, with 9 bases left in between. Germline CDR1 and CDR2: SEHNR and FQNEAQ (reference sequence). CDR3 sequence: CASSLEGGTNEKLFF. The CDR3 coding sequence is TGTGCCAGCAGCTTGGAGGGGGGAACTAATGAAAAACTGTTTTTT.

This sequence joins TRBV5-1 and TRBJ2-3; D remains unclear. The CDR3 extends over 13 amino acids. Trimming removed 4 bases from V and 0 bases from J, with 6 bases in between. Germline-derived CDR1 and CDR2 are SGHRS and YFSETQ. CDR3 DNA: TGCGCCAGCAGCGCCACTAGCACAGATACGCAGTATTTT. Translated, it gives CASSATSTDTQYF.

The rearrangement links TRBV27 to TRBJ1-6, with 10 bases that match TRBD1. V lost 8 bases to trimming and J lost 7 bases; unmatched junction nucleotides: 8. Per germline, CDR1 MNHEY and CDR2 SMNVEV (reference sequence). This CDR3 is built from 15 residues. The CDR3 DNA reads TGTGCCAGCTCTCTCCGGGGACAGGGGAATTCACCCCTCCACTTT. Its protein is CASSLRGQGNSPLHF.

The chain has TRBV30 and TRBJ2-2; D is possibly TRBD1 (5 bases). The V gene's germline CDR1 is GTSNPN and CDR2 SVGIG (reference sequence). V was shortened by 1 base and J by 0 bases, with 9 bases between the two germline ends. This CDR3 contains 15 residues. CDR3 DNA sequence: TGTGCCTGGAGTGGACAGACTTCGAACACCGGGGAGCTGTTTTTT. Translating gives CAWSGQTSNTGELFF.

V and J are TRBV29-1 and TRBJ1-1; 8 nucleotides line up with TRBD1. V lost 6 bases and J lost 1; bases outside the gene matches: 1. This CDR3 is 12 amino acids long. The germline V gene has CDR1 SQVTM and CDR2 ANQGSEA. CDR3 in DNA: TGCAGCGTCGGGACAGGGAACACTGAAGCTTTCTTT. Its translation is CSVGTGNTEAFF. Supplemented by reference TRBV29-1 and TRBJ1-1, the full variable domain reads SAVISQKPSRDICQRGTSLTIQCQVDSQVTMMFWYRQQPGQSLTLIATANQGSEATYESGFVIDKFPISRPNLTFSTLTVSNMSPEDSSIYLCSVGTGNTEAFFGQGTRLTVV.

This chain uses TRBV5-8 with TRBJ1-2, with TRBD1 matching 8 bases. This CDR3 contains 15 residues. Germline values: CDR1 SGHTS, CDR2 YDEGEE. V shed 4 bases, J shed 8 bases, and the junction held 13 bases outside the gene matches. As DNA, the CDR3 is TGTGCCAGCAGCAGGAGGACAGGGCCCGCGGGGGGCTACACCTTC. Its protein is CASSRRTGPAGGYTF.